The 30 T cell receptor beta chains given below trace back to one sample, sequenced in a study of graft-versus-host responses after intestinal transplantation. Profiling relied on immunoSEQ multiplex PCR, and the TCRdb table lists in-frame clones only, not all of them. The data contain over 100,000 clones, 90% to 95% of them singletons. The antigens these receptors bind are not known. The specimen comprised unstimulated CD8+ T cells sorted from spleen or lymph node cells, sampled before transplant. Source of these receptors: a human donor who was the organ donor for an intestinal transplant.

The rearrangement joins TRBV7-9 to TRBJ2-7; D unresolved. From germline, CDR1 is SEHNR and CDR2 FQNEAQ (reference sequence). CDR3 size: 13 residues. V lost 1 base and J lost 3, with 7 bases in between. CDR3 nucleotide sequence: TGTGCCAGCAGCTTAGGCCAGTACTACGAGCAGTACTTC. Protein product: CASSLGQYYEQYF.

The chain recombines TRBV5-4 with TRBJ2-7; TRBD2 aligns across 14 bases. The germline V gene has CDR1 SGHNT and CDR2 YYREEE (reference sequence). The ends lost 4 bases at V and 4 bases at J; junction bases unmatched: 1. The CDR3 is 14 residues long. CDR3 bases: TGTGCCAGCAGCGGGACTAGCGGGAGTTACGAGCAGTACTTC. It yields the protein CASSGTSGSYEQYF.

CDR3 loop: CASSLYGTDAFF. The CDR3 region has the DNA TGTGCCAGCAGCTTATACGGGACAGATGCTTTCTTT. The chain recombines TRBV7-9 with TRBJ1-1, with 7 bases matching TRBD1. Germline CDR1 reads SEHNR; CDR2 reads FQNEAQ (reference sequence). This CDR3 is built from 12 residues. The J segment lost 11 bases and the V segment lost 2 bases, leaving 5 bases of the junction unmatched. Based on the CDR3 plus reference TRBV7-9 and TRBJ1-1, the full variable domain is DTGVSQNPRHKITKRGQNVTFRCDPISEHNRLYWYRQTLGQGPEFLTYFQNEAQLEKSRLLSDRFSAERPKGSFSTLEIQRTEQGDSAMYLCASSLYGTDAFFGQGTRLTVV.

The chain couples TRBV15 to TRBJ1-4; the D is unclear. CDR3 length: 14 residues. Germline-derived CDR1 and CDR2 are LNHNV and YYDKDF (reference sequence). Trimming took off 6 bases at V and 7 bases at J, with 15 bases between the two ends. CDR3 residues: CATSRHTRGEKLFF. CDR3 coding DNA: TGTGCCACCAGTCGACATACCAGAGGTGAAAAACTGTTTTTT.

This sequence joins TRBV7-2 and TRBJ1-1; a possible D gene is TRBD1 (5 bases). Trimming removed 5 bases at V and 3 bases at J, with 13 bases between. The CDR3 length is 14 residues. Per the germline V gene, CDR1 is SGHTA and CDR2 is FQGNSA. In DNA, the CDR3 is TGTGCCAGCAGCCCTAACGGGGGGGACACTGAAGCTTTCTTT. Protein product: CASSPNGGDTEAFF.

This chain links TRBV4-3 with TRBJ2-5; 10 bases match TRBD2. After removal of 1 base from V and 3 bases from J, the junction contained 5 bases not matched to a gene. The CDR3 is made up of 16 amino acids. Germline assignment: CDR1 LGHNA and CDR2 YSLEER. The CDR3 sequence is CASSQVAGGPKETQYF. CDR3 sequence (DNA): TGCGCCAGCAGCCAAGTAGCGGGAGGTCCCAAAGAGACCCAGTACTTC.

This rearrangement joins TRBV6-5 to TRBJ2-5; 7 bases agree with TRBD1. Per germline, CDR1 MNHEY and CDR2 SVGAGI. The trim removed 10 bases at V and 2 bases at J, leaving 4 bases unmatched. This CDR3 has 12 amino acids. The CDR3 region is CATRQGQETQYF. The CDR3 DNA reads as TGTGCCACTCGACAGGGTCAAGAGACCCAGTACTTC.

This sequence joins TRBV2 and TRBJ2-1; a weak D match, TRBD2 (5 bases). Per germline, CDR1 SNHLY and CDR2 FYNNEI. The CDR3 is 13 residues long. V gave up 3 bases and J gave up 4 bases, with 7 bases separating them. The chain's CDR3 is CASSDTGYNEQFF. DNA for the CDR3: TGTGCCAGCAGTGACACGGGGTACAATGAGCAGTTCTTC. Full variable domain (rest looked up from reference TRBV2 and TRBJ2-1): EPEVTQTPSHQVTQMGQEVILRCVPISNHLYFYWYRQILGQKVEFLVSFYNNEISEKSEIFDDQFSVERPDGSNFTLKIRSTKLEDSAMYFCASSDTGYNEQFFGPGTRLTVL.

Only a few counts were recorded for this clone. The chain links TRBV7-9 to TRBJ2-1; D possibly corresponds to TRBD2 (6 bases). The germline V gene has CDR1 SEHNR and CDR2 FQNEAQ (reference sequence). V lost 1 base and J lost 3, with 10 bases in between. This CDR3 region has 15 residues. This CDR3 is CASSLVGGNYNEQFF. The CDR3 coding sequence is TGTGCCAGCAGCTTAGTCGGGGGAAACTACAATGAGCAGTTCTTC.

The V call is TRBV6-4, the J call TRBJ1-2; TRBD1 agrees at 7 bases. CDR1 is MRHNA, CDR2 SNTAGT, per germline. The V gene end was trimmed by 3 bases and the J gene end by 2 bases; junction bases not matched to a gene: 18. The CDR3 loop spans 19 amino acids. The CDR3 DNA reads TGTGCCAGCAGTGAACACCTCCTCCGAGGGGGCGCCCTGAACTATGGCTACACCTTC. It is translated as CASSEHLLRGGALNYGYTF.

The rearrangement uses TRBV7-6 and TRBJ2-2; D is possibly TRBD2 (6 bases). Deletions cut 5 bases from V and 4 bases from J, with 11 bases between. The CDR3 is made up of 14 amino acids. Germline CDR1 is SGHVS and CDR2 is FNYEAQ. CDR3 DNA sequence: TGTGCCAGCAGCGGGAGGACCCTCACCGGGGAGCTGTTTTTT. Amino acids: CASSGRTLTGELFF.

This clone was seen only once. The chain employs TRBV9 and TRBJ2-2, with D possibly matching TRBD2 (5 bases). CDR1 is SGDLS and CDR2 is YYNGEE in the germline V gene. The CDR3 length is 16 residues. V shed 0 bases and J shed 3 bases, with 12 bases lying between them. CDR3 nucleotides: TGTGCCAGCAGCGTAGACTGGAGCGGATACACCGGGGAGCTGTTTTTT. It yields the protein CASSVDWSGYTGELFF.

The chain uses TRBV5-1 and TRBJ2-7; the match to TRBD1 covers 11 bases. CDR1 and CDR2 (germline): SGHRS, YFSETQ. The CDR3 covers 13 residues. Germline trimming cut 4 bases from V and 3 bases from J; bases unmatched to any gene: 0. The CDR3 loop reads CASSGTGGYEQYF. The CDR3 DNA follows: TGCGCCAGCAGCGGGACAGGGGGCTACGAGCAGTACTTC. The full variable domain, rest sourced from reference TRBV5-1 and TRBJ2-7, is KAGVTQTPRYLIKTRGQQVTLSCSPISGHRSVSWYQQTPGQGLQFLFEYFSETQRNKGNFPGRFSGRQFSNSRSEMNVSTLELGDSALYLCASSGTGGYEQYFGPGTRLTVT.

In this sample, this clone turned up once. The chain is built from TRBV4-1 and TRBJ2-1, with 8 bases lining up with TRBD2. The CDR3 consists of 15 residues. Germline CDR1 is MGHRA and CDR2 is YSYEKL. Germline trimming cut 2 bases from V and 14 bases from J; bases unmatched to any gene: 14. In nucleotides, the CDR3 is TGCGCCAGCAGCCAATCATTAACGGGACTAGAAGTGGAGTTCTTC. This gives the protein CASSQSLTGLEVEFF.

The chain uses TRBV7-9 and TRBJ1-2; no firm D call. Germline loops: CDR1 SEHNR, CDR2 FQNEAQ (reference sequence). The CDR3 length is 13 residues. The V and J ends lost 0 bases and 6 bases respectively, with 8 bases between them. The CDR3 region is CASSLAYAHGYTF. CDR3 sequence (DNA): TGTGCCAGCAGCTTAGCGTACGCCCATGGCTACACCTTC. The whole variable domain, filled in from reference TRBV7-9 and TRBJ1-2, reads DTGVSQNPRHKITKRGQNVTFRCDPISEHNRLYWYRQTLGQGPEFLTYFQNEAQLEKSRLLSDRFSAERPKGSFSTLEIQRTEQGDSAMYLCASSLAYAHGYTFGSGTRLTVV.

V gene TRBV7-2 combines with J gene TRBJ2-7, with D possibly being TRBD1 or TRBD2 (5 bases each). V was shortened by 3 bases and J by 3 bases, with 6 bases between the two germline ends. This CDR3 spans 12 amino acids. Per the germline V gene, CDR1 is SGHTA and CDR2 is FQGNSA. In DNA form, the CDR3 reads TGTGCCAGCAGCTTGGGGGTCTACGAGCAGTACTTC. Amino acid sequence: CASSLGVYEQYF.

The chain employs TRBV7-2 and TRBJ2-3; 8 bases match TRBD1. The J segment lost 1 base and the V segment lost 0 bases, leaving 6 bases of the junction unmatched. Per the germline V gene, CDR1 is SGHTA and CDR2 is FQGNSA. This CDR3 comprises 17 residues. The CDR3: CASSLAGQGARTDTQYF. The CDR3 DNA sequence: TGTGCCAGCAGCTTAGCGGGGCAGGGGGCCCGCACAGATACGCAGTATTTT.

The chain joins TRBV5-6 to TRBJ2-6; TRBD1 matches 8 bases. With 2 bases clipped from V and 3 bases from J, the junction kept 10 bases outside the gene matches. This CDR3 comprises 18 residues. Germline V lookup: CDR1 SGHDT, CDR2 YYEEEE. The CDR3 nucleotides read TGTGCCAGCAGCTTACAGGGGGTGGGCTTTGGTGGGGCCAACGTCCTGACTTTC. It encodes CASSLQGVGFGGANVLTF.

The CDR3 bases are TGTGCCAGTAGTTCCTGGACTAGCGGGAGGATAGATACGCAGTATTTT. Amino acids: CASSSWTSGRIDTQYF. The gene calls are TRBV19 and TRBJ2-3; 14 bases are a match to TRBD2. The CDR3 consists of 16 residues. Unmatched junction bases numbered 6, after V lost 5 bases and J lost 5 bases. Germline-derived CDR1 and CDR2 are LNHDA and SQIVND (reference sequence).

The chain carries TRBV9 and TRBJ2-7, with no clear D. Trimming left V 3 bases short and J 6 bases short, with 13 bases between. Germline loops: CDR1 SGDLS, CDR2 YYNGEE. The CDR3 covers 13 residues. The CDR3 sequence: CASSAYLVSEQYF. In DNA form, the CDR3 reads TGTGCCAGCAGCGCCTATTTAGTATCCGAGCAGTACTTC.

The V call is TRBV6-5, the J call TRBJ2-1, with D possibly being TRBD1 or TRBD2 (5 bases each). The CDR3 has 15 amino acids. The V end was cut by 6 bases, the J end by 0 bases, with 12 bases between. Germline V gene lookup returns CDR1 MNHEY and CDR2 SVGAGI. The CDR3 DNA sequence: TGTGCCAGCAGAAGAGGGGCCAGCTCCTACAATGAGCAGTTCTTC. The encoded protein is CASRRGASSYNEQFF.

This chain connects TRBV6-5 to TRBJ1-1; TRBD1 is a possible D gene (6 bases). Germline V lookup: CDR1 MNHEY, CDR2 SVGAGI. The CDR3 has 11 amino acids. V was pared by 4 bases and J by 10 bases, with 10 bases between. The CDR3, as DNA: TGTGCCAGCAGTTCCGGAGGGGGAGCTTTCTTT. This translates into CASSSGGGAFF.

The J gene is TRBJ2-7, the V gene TRBV27; TRBD2 matches at 9 bases. CDR1 MNHEY and CDR2 SMNVEV come from the germline V gene (reference sequence). The length of the CDR3 is 14 residues. The V gene end was trimmed by 5 bases and the J gene end by 4 bases; junction bases not matched to a gene: 6. In DNA form, the CDR3 reads TGTGCCAGCAGTGTTAGCGGGAGAGGATACGAGCAGTACTTC. Translating gives CASSVSGRGYEQYF.

The V call is TRBV12-5, the J call TRBJ2-7; D is undetermined. Trimming removed 6 bases at V and 2 bases at J, with 14 bases between. CDR1 LGHNT and CDR2 FRNRAP come from the germline V gene. The CDR3 runs to 14 residues. CDR3 in DNA: TGTGCTAGTGGCACTACGACCTTCCCCTACGAGCAGTACTTC. This sequence encodes CASGTTTFPYEQYF.

This chain links TRBV27 with TRBJ2-3; either TRBD1 or TRBD2 may supply D (6 bases each). With 6 bases removed from V and 4 bases from J, the gap between germline ends came to 14 bases. The germline V gene has CDR1 MNHEY and CDR2 SMNVEV (reference sequence). This CDR3 is built from 14 residues. CDR3 sequence (DNA): TGTGCCAGCAGCCGCCGGGGGCGGGCAGATACGCAGTATTTT. It codes for CASSRRGRADTQYF.

V and J are TRBV30 and TRBJ1-1, with 10 bases fitting TRBD1. There are 13 residues in the CDR3. The trim removed 2 bases at V and 6 bases at J, leaving 3 bases unmatched. Germline V gene lookup returns CDR1 GTSNPN and CDR2 SVGIG (reference sequence). DNA for the CDR3: TGTGCCTGGAGTCTGACAGGGGGCGCTGAAGCTTTCTTT. Protein product: CAWSLTGGAEAFF.

This clone is a singleton in its sample. The rearrangement joins TRBV2 to TRBJ2-1; 9 positions agree with TRBD2. Unmatched junction bases numbered 10, after V lost 8 bases and J lost 2 bases. This CDR3 is built from 16 residues. In germline, CDR1 is SNHLY, CDR2 FYNNEI. CDR3 DNA: TGTGCCAGCGTCATCGCGGGAGGGTCGACCTACAATGAGCAGTTCTTC. Protein sequence: CASVIAGGSTYNEQFF.

This chain connects TRBV5-4 to TRBJ2-3; 10 bases fit TRBD2. J lost 0 bases, V lost 5 bases, and 0 bases had no gene match. The CDR3 runs 14 residues. Per the germline V gene, CDR1 is SGHNT and CDR2 is YYREEE (reference sequence). CDR3 protein: CASRTSGSTDTQYF. CDR3 DNA: TGTGCCAGCAGGACTAGCGGGAGCACAGATACGCAGTATTTT.

The genes are TRBV28 and TRBJ2-1; perhaps TRBD2 as D (6 bases). The V gene's germline CDR1 is MDHEN and CDR2 SYDVKM. The CDR3 sequence is 15 residues long. V dropped 6 bases and J dropped 4 bases, with 16 bases sitting between them. The CDR3 DNA is TGTGCCAGCAGGAGTGGGGACTCCCTATACAATGAGCAGTTCTTC. This gives the protein CASRSGDSLYNEQFF.

The gene calls are TRBV7-2 and TRBJ2-1; D is uncertain. Trimming cost V 3 bases and J 4 bases, with 10 bases left between them. The germline CDR1 and CDR2 sequences are SGHTA and FQGNSA. The CDR3 runs 14 residues. The CDR3: CASSLLTVYNEQFF. The CDR3 DNA reads as TGTGCCAGCAGCTTGCTTACCGTTTACAATGAGCAGTTCTTC.